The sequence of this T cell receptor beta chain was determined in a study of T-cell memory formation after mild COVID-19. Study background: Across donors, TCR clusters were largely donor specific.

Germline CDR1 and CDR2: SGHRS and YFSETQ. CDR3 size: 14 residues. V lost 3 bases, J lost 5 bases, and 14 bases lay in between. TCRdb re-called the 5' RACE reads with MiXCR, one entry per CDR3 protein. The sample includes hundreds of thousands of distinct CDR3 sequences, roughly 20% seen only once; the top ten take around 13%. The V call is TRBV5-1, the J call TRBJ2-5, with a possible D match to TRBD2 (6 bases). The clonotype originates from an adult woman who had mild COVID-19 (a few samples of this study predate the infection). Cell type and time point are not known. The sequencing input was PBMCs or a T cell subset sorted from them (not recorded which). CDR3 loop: CASSSLTSRETQYF. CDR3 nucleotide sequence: TGCGCCAGCAGCTCGCTGACTAGTAGGGAGACCCAGTACTTC.